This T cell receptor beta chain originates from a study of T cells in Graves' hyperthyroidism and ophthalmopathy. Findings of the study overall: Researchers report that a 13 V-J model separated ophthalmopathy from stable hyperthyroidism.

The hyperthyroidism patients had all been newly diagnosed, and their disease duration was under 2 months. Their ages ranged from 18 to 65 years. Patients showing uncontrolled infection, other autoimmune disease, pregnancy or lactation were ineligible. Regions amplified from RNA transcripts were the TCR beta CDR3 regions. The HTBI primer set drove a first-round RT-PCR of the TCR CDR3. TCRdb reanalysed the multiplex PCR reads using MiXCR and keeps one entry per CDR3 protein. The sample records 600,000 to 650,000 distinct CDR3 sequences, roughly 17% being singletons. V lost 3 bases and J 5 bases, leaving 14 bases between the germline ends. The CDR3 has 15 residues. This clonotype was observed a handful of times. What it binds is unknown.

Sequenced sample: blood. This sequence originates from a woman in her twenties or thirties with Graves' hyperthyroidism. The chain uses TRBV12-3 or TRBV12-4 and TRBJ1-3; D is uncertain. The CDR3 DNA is TGTGCCAGCAGTTTTGGCGAGGGATCAAGAAACACCATATATTTT. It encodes CASSFGEGSRNTIYF.